The present TCR beta chain was sequenced within a study of blood T cell repertoires in COVID-19 (dated by TCRdb to 2018 to 2021). Notes on the research overall: The collaborator samples originated in the United States, Italy and Spain and spanned the acute and convalescent phases of COVID-19. The material from the prospective study consisted of cDNA or gDNA derived from T cells, B-cell-depleted T cells, or PBMCs. Deeply sampled blood TCRbeta repertoires from subjects exposed to, actively infected with, or recovered from COVID-19 were included in the dataset. A freely available public database, intended as a resource for researchers studying the immune response to SARS-CoV-2, is where the repertoires were released. The samples were drawn from the first 160 participants of the ongoing ImmuneRACE study and from under 1,500 subjects provided by 6 global collaborators. Nearly every sample came with metadata listing a de-identified subject ID, COVID-19 status, age in years and sex. HLA class I and class II types, where available, came from metadata supplied by the sample provider rather than from assay-based typing.

As encoded in the germline V gene, CDR1 is SGHDT while CDR2 is YYEEEE. The trim is 0 bases for V and 4 bases for J, with a gap of 12 bases between the germline ends. Inclusive of the bounding cysteine and phenylalanine, the CDR3 is 15 residues long. Only the CDR3 part of the read is kept: 45 bases, read in frame from the first base. A word on this clone: The antigen this receptor binds is unknown. The input lacks base qualities; no much larger clone sits a single base away.

TCRbeta CDR3 regions were amplified from genomic DNA using the immunoSEQ Assay, a bias-controlled multiplex PCR. As for the original processing: Nucleated cell counts per sample were estimated from amplification of reference gene primers within the assay. To quantify the absolute abundance of each unique TCRbeta CDR3 rearrangement, sequence reads were collapsed and filtered. Productive Simpson clonality was computed per sample as the square root of Simpson's diversity index over productive rearrangements. TCRdb holds this immuneACCESS table with in-frame rearrangements only. Some clones are missing; in checked studies, unresolved V genes explain under half, and the rest has no known cause. The DNA was the basis for D and trimming; V, J and clone size are from that table. Here the sample has 100,000 to 150,000 clones; roughly 77% occur a single time. The ten largest make up roughly 16% of the sample.

The full study reports these points: How much clinical and demographic metadata was included differed by source and by participant, and the metadata was provided uncurated.

Each collaborating institution followed its own protocols to collect whole blood in K2EDTA tubes. For TCRbeta analysis, collaborators shipped samples in one of three forms: frozen whole blood, isolated PBMCs, or DNA extracted from either of those sample types. The sequenced material came from peripheral blood. Recombination connected TRBV5-6 to TRBJ2-3; the D gene is perhaps TRBD1, from 5 matching bases. The receptor was isolated from a man aged 55-75 years with active or convalescent COVID-19. The nucleotide sequence reads TGTGCCAGCAGCTTGGTTCAGGGTGGACCAGATACGCAGTATTTT. It specifies CASSLVQGGPDTQYF.